The 19 T cell receptor beta chains below come from one sample, sequenced in a study of T cells after yellow fever vaccination (dated by TCRdb to the late 2010s). The sample's treatment or condition label, in plain terms: live attenuated yellow fever vaccine strain. The library came from 5' RACE. Sequencing instrument: Illumina NovaSeq 6000. TCRdb reprocessing: public reads trimmed at Q25 with fastp, clones called with MiXCR, in-frame beta chains kept. Identical CDR3 protein sequences are pooled into one entry, listed with their most common genes and DNA. For this sample the table gives 85,000 to 100,000 distinct CDR3 sequences, of which approximately 5.5% were detected only once. The ten largest clones add up to about 38% of the sample. Here the sequenced sample was CD8+ T cells sorted from PBMCs, taken 10 days after the yellow fever booster vaccination. These receptors were taken from a man younger than 35 who received the YFV17D yellow fever vaccine.

The chain is built from TRBV9 and TRBJ1-1, with D possibly matching TRBD1 (5 bases). CDR1 is SGDLS, CDR2 YYNGEE, per germline. This CDR3 comprises 15 residues. The V gene lost 0 bases and the J gene lost 3 bases, with 12 bases spanning the gap. The CDR3 nucleotides read TGTGCCAGCAGCGTAGCGGGACGGGGGGACACTGAAGCTTTCTTT. Amino acids: CASSVAGRGDTEAFF. Full variable domain (missing parts from reference TRBV9 and TRBJ1-1): DSGVTQTPKHLITATGQRVTLRCSPRSGDLSVYWYQQSLDQGLQFLIQYYNGEERAKGNILERFSAQQFPDLHSELNLSSLELGDSALYFCASSVAGRGDTEAFFGQGTRLTVV.

The V call is TRBV7-2, the J call TRBJ2-3, with 8 positions matching TRBD2. CDR1 is SGHTA, CDR2 FQGNSA, per germline. The ends lost 4 bases at V and 2 bases at J; junction bases unmatched: 14. The length of the CDR3 is 18 residues. Written as DNA, the CDR3 is TGTGCCAGCAGCTCCCCCCCGCGACTAGCGCGTATCACAGATACGCAGTATTTT. This encodes CASSSPPRLARITDTQYF.

This clonotype was counted between two and nine times. This chain connects TRBV12-3 or TRBV12-4 to TRBJ1-2; maybe TRBD1 (6 bases). With 5 bases removed from V and 4 bases from J, the gap between germline ends came to 14 bases. This CDR3 has 14 residues. The CDR3 here is CASSTTTGIYGYTF. The CDR3 DNA reads TGTGCCAGCAGTACCACAACAGGGATCTATGGCTACACCTTC.

This clonotype was recorded many times. This rearrangement joins TRBV7-2 to TRBJ2-1; unclear D gene. Germline lookup yields CDR1 SGHTA and CDR2 FQGNSA. This CDR3 is 15 amino acids long. The V and J ends lost 5 bases and 4 bases respectively, with 15 bases between them. The CDR3 here is CASSARASPYNEQFF. The CDR3 nucleotides are TGTGCCAGCAGCGCCCGCGCGTCCCCATACAATGAGCAGTTCTTC.

The V and J genes are TRBV7-2 and TRBJ2-5; possible D gene TRBD1, 5 bases. Per germline, CDR1 SGHTA and CDR2 FQGNSA. The CDR3 covers 17 residues. V gave up 0 bases and J gave up 4 bases, with 18 bases separating them. CDR3 in DNA: TGTGCCAGCAGCTTAGCGCACGGGTCAGGGATTTTAGAGACCCAGTACTTC. It codes for CASSLAHGSGILETQYF.

The chain joins TRBV20-1 to TRBJ1-5; no firm D call. The CDR3 is 15 residues long. Between the trimmed V and J ends, which lost 6 bases and 0 bases, there was a span of 15 bases. Germline values: CDR1 DFQATT, CDR2 SNEGSKA (reference sequence). DNA for the CDR3: TGCAGTGCCTCTCGCCCAGGAAGTAGCAATCAGCCCCAGCATTTT. Encoded protein: CSASRPGSSNQPQHF.

With respect to this clonotype: Mismatch with germline at one junction end may stem from a read error. The J gene is TRBJ2-5, the V gene TRBV9; D is possibly TRBD1 (5 bases). Per the germline V gene, CDR1 is SGDLS and CDR2 is YYNGEE. This CDR3 contains 14 residues. The CDR3 bases are TGTGCCAGCAGCGACAGACAGAGCCAAGTGACCCAGTACTTC. This encodes CASSDRQSQVTQYF.

CDR3 loop: CASSQSGTGYRDQPQHF. Here the CDR3 DNA reads TGCGCCAGCAGTCAATCGGGGACAGGGTATAGAGATCAGCCCCAGCATTTT. The chain links TRBV23-1 to TRBJ1-5; 9 positions match TRBD1. TRBV23-1 is flagged as an ORF with uncertain function. Trimming removed 0 bases from V and 5 bases from J; junction bases left unmatched: 8. The CDR3 length is 17 residues.

This clonotype was counted a few times. The CDR3 is CASSLLAGSRGDTQYF. CDR3 coding DNA: TGTGCCAGCAGCTTGCTAGCGGGCTCCCGGGGAGATACGCAGTATTTT. This rearrangement joins TRBV5-4 to TRBJ2-3; 8 nucleotides match TRBD2. The CDR3 covers 16 residues. Germline values: CDR1 SGHNT, CDR2 YYREEE (reference sequence). V was pared by 1 base and J by 5 bases, with 9 bases of the junction left unmatched.

V usage is TRBV24-1 and J usage is TRBJ2-1; perhaps TRBD2 as D (5 bases). The CDR3 is made up of 19 amino acids. Germline V gene sequence: CDR1 KGHDR, CDR2 SFDVKD. V lost 5 bases to trimming and J lost 5 bases, with 27 bases between them. This chain's CDR3 is CATSASGKKASHMNNEQFF. In nucleotides, the CDR3 is TGTGCCACCAGTGCCTCGGGGAAGAAAGCCTCTCATATGAACAATGAGCAGTTCTTC.

This clonotype was seen a few times. The chain recombines TRBV7-9 with TRBJ1-5; D gene uncertain. In germline, CDR1 is SEHNR, CDR2 FQNEAQ (reference sequence). The V gene lost 1 base and the J gene lost 5 bases, with 12 bases spanning the gap. The CDR3 is 15 residues long. The CDR3 loop reads CASSLDSGRYQPQHF. CDR3 bases: TGTGCCAGCAGCTTAGATTCCGGCAGATATCAGCCCCAGCATTTT. Full variable domain (rest looked up from reference TRBV7-9 and TRBJ1-5): DTGVSQNPRHKITKRGQNVTFRCDPISEHNRLYWYRQTLGQGPEFLTYFQNEAQLEKSRLLSDRFSAERPKGSFSTLEIQRTEQGDSAMYLCASSLDSGRYQPQHFGDGTRLSIL.

The rearrangement joins TRBV6-5 to TRBJ1-5; D possibly corresponds to TRBD1 (5 bases). Trimming took 6 bases from V and 4 from J, leaving 10 bases between them. This CDR3 contains 13 residues. From germline, CDR1 is MNHEY and CDR2 SVGAGI. This chain's CDR3 is CASRWTQNQPQHF. CDR3 coding DNA: TGTGCCAGCAGATGGACACAGAATCAGCCCCAGCATTTT.

Points on this clonotype: A much larger clone is a single base away; this may be a read error. The V and J genes are TRBV7-3 and TRBJ2-3; 8 bases agree with TRBD2. V was pared by 4 bases and J by 4 bases, with 7 bases of the junction left unmatched. CDR3 length: 15 residues. Germline V gene lookup returns CDR1 SGHTA and CDR2 FQGTGA. CDR3 loop: CASSWTSRVADTQYF. As DNA, the CDR3 is TGTGCCAGCAGCTGGACTAGCCGGGTGGCAGATACGCAGTATTTT.

This clonotype showed up just a few times. This rearrangement joins TRBV7-3 to TRBJ2-1; D perhaps matches TRBD2 (6 bases). The V and J ends lost 6 bases and 7 bases respectively, with 25 bases between them. CDR1 and CDR2 (germline): SGHTA, FQGTGA. The CDR3 is 17 residues long. The CDR3 is CASSAGGAAYPANEQFF. Here the CDR3 DNA reads TGTGCCAGCAGTGCCGGAGGGGCGGCCTACCCCGCGAATGAGCAGTTCTTC.

This chain joins TRBV27 and TRBJ2-3; TRBD2 aligns across 7 bases. The CDR3 is made up of 15 amino acids. CDR1 MNHEY and CDR2 SMNVEV come from the germline V gene (reference sequence). V was pared by 7 bases and J by 2 bases, with 9 bases of the junction left unmatched. In DNA form, the CDR3 reads TGTGCCAGCATCGCCCAAGCGGGGATCACAGATACGCAGTATTTT. This codes for CASIAQAGITDTQYF.

In its sample, this clonotype was seen a few times. J is TRBJ2-7 and V is TRBV11-2; 11 bases align to TRBD1. Unmatched junction bases numbered 10, after V lost 7 bases and J lost 5 bases. The CDR3 covers 15 residues. Germline assignment: CDR1 SGHAT and CDR2 FQNNGV. CDR3 bases: TGTGCCAGCACTCCTGGGGACAGGGGGTTCAACGAGCAGTACTTC. Translated, it gives CASTPGDRGFNEQYF.

The table lists this clonotype with a few counts. The genes are TRBV18 and TRBJ2-5; D might be TRBD2 (5 bases). Trimming left V 0 bases short and J 4 bases short, with 18 bases between. Germline CDR1 KGHSH, CDR2 LQKENI. The CDR3 contains 17 residues. The CDR3: CASSPPPDLTPIETQYF. The CDR3 DNA is TGTGCCAGCTCACCACCTCCGGACTTGACCCCGATAGAGACCCAGTACTTC.

This clonotype was seen a few times. The chain carries TRBV20-1 and TRBJ2-1; 14 positions agree with TRBD2. From germline, CDR1 is DFQATT and CDR2 SNEGSKA (reference sequence). V shed 6 bases and J 7 bases; nucleotides not matched to a gene: 2. The CDR3 extends over 13 amino acids. CDR3 protein: CSAGLAGGNEQFF. DNA for the CDR3: TGCAGTGCCGGACTAGCGGGGGGAAATGAGCAGTTCTTC.

This clonotype occurred a few times. The rearrangement uses TRBV12-3 or TRBV12-4 and TRBJ2-3; D is perhaps TRBD1 (5 bases). The CDR3 consists of 17 residues. V was cut by 6 bases and J by 1 base, with 20 bases left in between. The CDR3: CASSQIGITGGTDTQYF. The DNA of the CDR3 is TGTGCCAGCAGCCAAATCGGAATCACAGGCGGCACAGATACGCAGTATTTT.